These 6 T cell receptor beta chains were sequenced from one sample in a study of blood T cells in healthy people across ages (dated by TCRdb to the mid-2010s). Receptor amplification or capture employed 5' RACE. The instrument was an Illumina HiSeq 2500. A second roughly 6 to 11 cycle PCR used a sample-barcoded 5' primer and a J-beta primer mix. The public reads were reprocessed in TCRdb via fastp at Q25 and MiXCR, keeping in-frame beta chains. CDR3 protein sequences are deduplicated, and each keeps its most common genes and DNA. This sample comprises about 1,600,000 distinct CDR3 sequences, approximately 40% of them detected only once. In total, the top ten clones hold around 8% of the sample. Material for sequencing was blood. The source is a woman aged 18-29 years in good health.

The J gene is TRBJ1-2, the V gene TRBV11-2; D might be TRBD1 (6 bases). The CDR3 extends over 15 amino acids. Germline V gene sequence: CDR1 SGHAT, CDR2 FQNNGV. The V and J ends lost 8 bases and 4 bases respectively, with 20 bases between them. CDR3: CASDPPGGALYGYTF. The CDR3 region has the DNA TGTGCCAGCGATCCTCCCGGGGGGGCACTCTATGGCTACACCTTC.

The sample holds a few counts of this clonotype. The chain links TRBV6-1 to TRBJ1-2; D is unclear. Germline values: CDR1 MNHNS, CDR2 SASEGT. This CDR3 region has 12 residues. The germline V and J ends were trimmed by 7 bases and 4 bases, with 10 bases remaining between them. CDR3 coding DNA: TGTGCCAGCACGGGCACAATCTATGGCTACACCTTC. Encoded protein: CASTGTIYGYTF.

V gene TRBV7-2 combines with J gene TRBJ1-2, with 9 nucleotides matching TRBD1. With 5 bases clipped from V and 4 bases from J, the junction kept 8 bases outside the gene matches. The CDR3 length is 15 residues. Germline V gene sequence: CDR1 SGHTA, CDR2 FQGNSA. The chain's CDR3 is CASSPGTGIGYGYTF. The CDR3 region has the DNA TGTGCCAGCAGCCCGGGGACAGGGATCGGCTATGGCTACACCTTC.

This chain links TRBV7-2 with TRBJ1-3; D possibly corresponds to TRBD1 (5 bases). The germline V gene encodes CDR1 SGHTA and CDR2 FQGNSA. The CDR3 length is 12 residues. CDR3 in DNA: TGTGGGGGGGGGGACTCTGGAAACACCATATATTTT. The encoded protein is CGGGDSGNTIYF.

This clonotype has more than one count but fewer than ten. The chain joins TRBV5-1 to TRBJ2-3; D is perhaps TRBD1 (5 bases). The CDR3 contains 14 residues. Trimming removed 4 bases at V and 2 bases at J, with 11 bases between. The germline gives CDR1 SGHRS, CDR2 YFSETQ. The CDR3 sequence: CASSTDRSTDTQYF. The CDR3 DNA sequence: TGCGCCAGCAGCACCGACAGATCCACAGATACGCAGTATTTT. Using reference TRBV5-1 and TRBJ2-3 for the parts outside the CDR3, the full variable domain is KAGVTQTPRYLIKTRGQQVTLSCSPISGHRSVSWYQQTPGQGLQFLFEYFSETQRNKGNFPGRFSGRQFSNSRSEMNVSTLELGDSALYLCASSTDRSTDTQYFGPGTRLTVL.

The chain links TRBV6-5 to TRBJ2-5; D unclear. CDR3 size: 16 residues. Germline V gene sequence: CDR1 MNHEY, CDR2 SVGAGI. Trimming removed 0 bases at V and 0 bases at J, with 11 bases between. This CDR3 reads CASSYSKRPYQETQYF. DNA of the CDR3: TGTGCCAGCAGTTACTCGAAACGCCCGTACCAAGAGACCCAGTACTTC.